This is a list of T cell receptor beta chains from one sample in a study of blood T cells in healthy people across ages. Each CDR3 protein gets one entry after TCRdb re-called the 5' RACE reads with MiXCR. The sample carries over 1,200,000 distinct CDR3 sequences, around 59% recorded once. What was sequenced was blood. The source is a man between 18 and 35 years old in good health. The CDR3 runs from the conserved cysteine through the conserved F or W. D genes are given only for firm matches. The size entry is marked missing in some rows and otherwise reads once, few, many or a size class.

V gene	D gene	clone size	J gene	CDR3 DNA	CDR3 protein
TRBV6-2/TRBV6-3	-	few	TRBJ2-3	TGTGCCAGCAGTTACTCCAAGGGAAATACGCAGTATTTT	CASSYSKGNTQYF
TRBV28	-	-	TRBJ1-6	TGTGCCAGCAGTTTAAGAGATGGTTTTGTAGATCCGAATTCACCCCTCCACTTT	CASSLRDGFVDPNSPLHF
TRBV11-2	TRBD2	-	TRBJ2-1	TGTGCCAGCAGCTTAGGGACTAGCAGATACAATGGGCAGTTCTTC	CASSLGTSRYNGQFF
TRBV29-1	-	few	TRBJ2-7	TGCAGCGTTTTGGGACCGAGCTTAGGGCTCTTCGACGAGCAGTACTTC	CSVLGPSLGLFDEQYF
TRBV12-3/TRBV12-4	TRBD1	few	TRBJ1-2	TGTGCCAGCAGTTCGGGACAGGGGAAGAACTATGGCTACACCTTC	CASSSGQGKNYGYTF
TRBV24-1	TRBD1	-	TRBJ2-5	TGTGCCACCAGTGACCTTACCGGGACAGGGGAGACCCAGTACTTC	CATSDLTGTGETQYF
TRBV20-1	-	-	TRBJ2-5	TGCAGTGCTAGAGATTTCGGGTTCCAAGAGACCCAGTACTTC	CSARDFGFQETQYF
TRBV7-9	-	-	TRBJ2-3	TGTGCCAGCAGCTTAAAGGGTTTGACAGATACGCAGTATTTT	CASSLKGLTDTQYF
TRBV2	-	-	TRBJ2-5	TGTGCCAGCGGCATAGGGCAAGAGACCCAGTACTTC	CASGIGQETQYF
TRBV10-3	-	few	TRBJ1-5	TGTGCCACCCGGACAGAACAGCCCCAGCATTTT	CATRTEQPQHF
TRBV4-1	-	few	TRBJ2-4	TGCGCCAGCAGCCAATCTTTTGCTAGCACCAAAAACATTCAGTACTTC	CASSQSFASTKNIQYF
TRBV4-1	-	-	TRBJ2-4	TGCGCCAACAGCCAAGAGGGACTCGCCTATGCTGGAAACATTCAGTACTTC	CANSQEGLAYAGNIQYF
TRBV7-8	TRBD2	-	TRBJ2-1	TGTGCCAGCAGCTTAAGAGCGGGGGAGTCCTACAATGAGCAGTTCTTC	CASSLRAGESYNEQFF
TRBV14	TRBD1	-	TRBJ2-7	TGTGCCAGCAGCCAAGAATTACGGACAGGCCGTTACTACGAGCAGTACTTC	CASSQELRTGRYYEQYF
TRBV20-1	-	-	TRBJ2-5	TGCAGTGCTAGAGTTTCGCTGAGCGGGCAAGAGACCCAGTACTTC	CSARVSLSGQETQYF